Below, 13 T cell receptor beta chains from the same sample are listed, as sequenced in a study of beta chain features in type 1 diabetes. The whole isolated RNA underwent reverse transcription, so sequencing captured expressed TCRB transcripts. The table came from immunoSEQ multiplex PCR; TCRdb's copy has only in-frame clones and leaves some out. The table has 200,000 to 250,000 clones, over 12% seen once. The material sequenced was naive CD4+ T cells from blood. The receptors derive from a woman aged 40 to 50 in good health.

A few counts support this clone. The V and J genes are TRBV7-2 and TRBJ2-5; 12 bases fit TRBD2. Germline V CDR1 and CDR2: SGHTA, FQGNSA. CDR3 size: 15 residues. Trimming at V came to 6 bases and at J to 1 base, leaving 3 bases not matched to a gene. This CDR3 reads CASRGLAGLQETQYF. The CDR3, as DNA: TGTGCCAGCAGGGGACTAGCGGGTCTCCAAGAGACCCAGTACTTC.

This clone was picked up a small number of times. The chain links TRBV6-5 to TRBJ1-3; D perhaps matches TRBD1 (5 bases). V lost 2 bases and J 0 bases, leaving 8 bases between the germline ends. This CDR3 has 15 amino acids. CDR1 is MNHEY, CDR2 SVGAGI, per germline. The CDR3 coding sequence is TGTGCCAGCAGTTACGGGGGGTACTCTGGAAACACCATATATTTT. Protein product: CASSYGGYSGNTIYF.

This clone was observed at least ten times. J is TRBJ1-1 and V is TRBV18; TRBD1 matches 9 bases. This CDR3 has 12 amino acids. With V trimmed by 6 bases and J by 11 bases, 7 bases remained unmatched. CDR1 is KGHSH, CDR2 LQKENI, per germline. The CDR3 DNA sequence: TGTGCCAGCTCGCCGGGACAGGGAGGTGCTTTCTTT. It encodes CASSPGQGGAFF.

At least ten counts were recorded for this clone. This chain uses TRBV4-3 with TRBJ1-5; TRBD1 matches 8 bases. Germline CDR1 is LGHNA and CDR2 is YSLEER. Losses at the gene ends were 2 bases for V and 6 bases for J; bases not matched to a gene: 6. This CDR3 spans 15 amino acids. DNA for the CDR3: TGCGCCAGCAGCCAACAAACAGGGGGAGGTCAGCCCCAGCATTTT. It yields the protein CASSQQTGGGQPQHF.

CDR3 in amino acids: CASSLVVAGPYNEQFF. CDR3 sequence (DNA): TGTGCCAGCAGCTTAGTGGTCGCGGGTCCCTACAATGAGCAGTTCTTC. The chain combines TRBV7-6 with TRBJ2-1; tentative D call: TRBD2 (5 bases). CDR3 size: 16 residues. CDR1 is SGHVS, CDR2 FNYEAQ, per germline. The V end was cut by 1 base, the J end by 2 bases, with 12 bases between.

This clone has only a few counts. V gene TRBV6-5 combines with J gene TRBJ1-2; TRBD1 agrees at 10 bases. The V gene end was trimmed by 4 bases and the J gene end by 4 bases; junction bases not matched to a gene: 6. The CDR3 sequence is 15 residues long. Germline CDR1 and CDR2: MNHEY and SVGAGI. CDR3 loop: CASSWGTGERYGYTF. CDR3 nucleotide sequence: TGTGCCAGCAGTTGGGGGACAGGGGAGCGCTATGGCTACACCTTC.

This clone appeared a few times. V and J are TRBV5-1 and TRBJ1-1; D might be TRBD1 (5 bases). The CDR3 extends over 15 amino acids. CDR1 is SGHRS and CDR2 is YFSETQ in the germline V gene. The V and J ends lost 3 bases and 5 bases respectively, with 17 bases between them. The chain's CDR3 is CASSSSRRGETEAFF. CDR3 in DNA: TGCGCCAGCAGCTCGTCGAGACGGGGGGAGACTGAAGCTTTCTTT.

This clone was observed a handful of times. The chain couples TRBV7-9 to TRBJ1-4; maybe TRBD1 (5 bases). The CDR3 is made up of 15 amino acids. V shed 3 bases and J shed 8 bases, with 16 bases lying between them. The germline gives CDR1 SEHNR, CDR2 FQNEAQ (reference sequence). The CDR3, as DNA: TGTGCCAGCAGCTTGTGGGGGACTGCTAGCGAAAAACTGTTTTTT. This encodes CASSLWGTASEKLFF.

The table lists this clone with a count of one. This chain connects TRBV6-1 to TRBJ1-2; perhaps TRBD1 as D (5 bases). Germline loops: CDR1 MNHNS, CDR2 SASEGT. The CDR3 extends over 14 amino acids. Trimming removed 1 base from V and 6 bases from J, with 12 bases in between. The CDR3 loop is CASSEVRTGDGYTF. The CDR3 DNA sequence: TGTGCCAGCAGTGAAGTCCGGACGGGGGATGGCTACACCTTC.

The rearrangement links TRBV4-2 to TRBJ2-5; 12 positions agree with TRBD2. Per germline, CDR1 LGHNA and CDR2 YNFKEQ. The CDR3 loop spans 16 amino acids. The V segment lost 1 base and the J segment 5 bases; nucleotides outside the gene matches: 5. DNA of the CDR3: TGTGCCAGCAGCCAAGGCCGACTAGCGGGGGTGGAGACCCAGTACTTC. As protein: CASSQGRLAGVETQYF.

The chain links TRBV6-5 to TRBJ2-3, with 10 bases aligning to TRBD2. CDR1 and CDR2 (germline): MNHEY, SVGAGI. Germline trimming cut 5 bases from V and 2 bases from J; bases unmatched to any gene: 1. This CDR3 spans 14 amino acids. The chain's CDR3 is CASSGLAVTDTQYF. Written as DNA, the CDR3 is TGTGCCAGCAGTGGACTAGCGGTCACAGATACGCAGTATTTT.

This clone has a handful of counts. The chain links TRBV9 to TRBJ2-5; 10 bases agree with TRBD2. Trimming removed 1 base from V and 2 bases from J; junction bases left unmatched: 2. Germline CDR1 SGDLS, CDR2 YYNGEE. The CDR3 is 15 amino acids. The CDR3 loop is CASSVLAGAQETQYF. The DNA of the CDR3 is TGTGCCAGCAGCGTACTAGCGGGGGCTCAAGAGACCCAGTACTTC.

The chain carries TRBV29-1 and TRBJ2-3; 7 bases map to TRBD2. V lost 3 bases and J lost 1; bases outside the gene matches: 4. The CDR3 has 14 amino acids. The germline CDR1 and CDR2 sequences are SQVTM and ANQGSEA. The chain's CDR3 is CSVDGGSGTDTQYF. CDR3 DNA: TGCAGCGTTGACGGCGGGAGTGGCACAGATACGCAGTATTTT.